The 3 T cell receptor beta chains below all came from one sample that was sequenced in a study of T-cell memory formation after mild COVID-19. MiXCR, applied by TCRdb to the 5' RACE reads, yields one record per CDR3 protein. Of roughly 500,000 distinct CDR3 sequences in the sample, about 20% were seen once. The sequenced sample consisted of PBMCs or a T cell subset sorted from them (not recorded which). These receptors all stem from an adult woman who had mild COVID-19 (a few samples of this study predate the infection). Cell type and time point are not known.

The table lists this clonotype with many counts. The V and J genes are TRBV5-6 and TRBJ2-5; 10 bases fit TRBD2. V lost 2 bases, J lost 5 bases, and 3 bases stayed unmatched. The CDR3 totals 14 residues. Looked up from germline, CDR1 is SGHDT and CDR2 is YYEEEE. The CDR3 nucleotides read TGTGCCAGCAGCTTTGGGACTAGCGTGGAGACCCAGTACTTC. Protein: CASSFGTSVETQYF.

J is TRBJ2-1 and V is TRBV15; a possible D gene is TRBD2 (7 bases). V was cut by 1 base and J by 0 bases, with 19 bases left in between. The CDR3 length is 19 residues. Germline CDR1 LNHNV, CDR2 YYDKDF (reference sequence). The CDR3 spells CATSRGTLRAGASYNEQFF. The DNA of the CDR3 is TGTGCCACCAGCAGAGGGACGCTTCGGGCGGGGGCCTCCTACAATGAGCAGTTCTTC.

This clonotype has at least ten counts. The chain has TRBV5-1 and TRBJ2-3; 12 bases line up with TRBD2. Germline CDR1 SGHRS, CDR2 YFSETQ. The trim removed 1 base at V and 0 bases at J, leaving 6 bases unmatched. The length of the CDR3 is 18 residues. The CDR3 is CASSLLLAGGPSTDTQYF. The CDR3 DNA reads TGCGCCAGCAGCTTGTTGCTAGCGGGAGGGCCGAGCACAGATACGCAGTATTTT.